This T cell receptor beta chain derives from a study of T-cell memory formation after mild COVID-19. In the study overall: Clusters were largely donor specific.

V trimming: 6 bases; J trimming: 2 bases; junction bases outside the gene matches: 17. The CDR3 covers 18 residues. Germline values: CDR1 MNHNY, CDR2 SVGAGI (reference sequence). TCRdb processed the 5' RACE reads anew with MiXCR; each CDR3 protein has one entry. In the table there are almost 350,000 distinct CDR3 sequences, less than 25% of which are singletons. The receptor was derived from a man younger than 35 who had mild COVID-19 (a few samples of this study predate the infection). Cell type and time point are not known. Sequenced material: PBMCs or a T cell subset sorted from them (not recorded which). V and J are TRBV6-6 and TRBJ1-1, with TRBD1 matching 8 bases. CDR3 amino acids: CASRSAPRLDRANTEAFF. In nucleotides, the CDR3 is TGTGCCAGCAGATCTGCGCCTCGACTGGACAGGGCCAACACTGAAGCTTTCTTT.